These T cell receptor beta chains were read from a single sample in a study of CD8 T cells in Susac syndrome. TCRdb analysed the immunoSEQ multiplex PCR reads with MiXCR anew, one entry per CDR3 protein. The profile covers approximately 100,000 distinct CDR3 sequences, with about nine tenths appearing a single time and about 0.11% taken by the ten largest. Sequenced sample: CD8+ T cells from PBMCs. These receptors were taken from a human donor in good health. Both conserved end residues are trimmed from each CDR3.

TRBV14	TRBJ2-7	ASSQTREQY
TRBV20-1	TRBJ2-5	SARAGQGKETQY
TRBV28	TRBJ1-4	ASSPPTGVKYEKLF
TRBV7-2	TRBJ1-3	ASSLDSGEKSGNTIY
TRBV12-5	TRBJ1-1	ASGSRGGGTEAF
TRBV28	TRBJ1-1	ASQSGAMNTEAF
TRBV14	TRBJ2-1	ASSPRLNNEQF
TRBV7-8	TRBJ2-5	ASSRQGKETQY
TRBV27	TRBJ1-5	ASSITVSNQPQH
TRBV15	TRBJ2-5	ATSRDRGGSRGTQY
TRBV4-2	TRBJ1-1	ASSQAMEGPEPKAF
TRBV10-3	TRBJ1-4	AISETEPENEKLF
TRBV5-1	TRBJ2-1	ASSAGETGGFLYSYNEQF
TRBV7-7	TRBJ2-1	ASSSAHEQF
TRBV6-1	TRBJ2-7	ASSVFPIKESYEQY
TRBV5-1	TRBJ2-2	ASKVGTGNTGELF
TRBV20-1	TRBJ2-3	SADRQGRTDTQY
TRBV27	TRBJ2-7	ASSLQTGTYEQY
TRBV2	TRBJ2-3	ASMRQGTSTDTQY
TRBV5-5	TRBJ2-5	ASSLDLRGSVTQY
TRBV7-9	TRBJ1-5	ASSLDRVNSNQPQH
TRBV7-8	TRBJ1-5	ASSLDTDTYPQH
TRBV7-9	TRBJ2-7	ASSAENEQY
TRBV6-2/TRBV6-3	TRBJ2-4	AIGIPERGENIQY
TRBV10-1	TRBJ1-1	ASSGLTVENWDTEAF
TRBV7-2	TRBJ1-1	ASRRTGTQAF
TRBV6-2/TRBV6-3	TRBJ2-2	ASIPRSGSVTGELF
TRBV12-3/TRBV12-4	TRBJ1-5	ASTSGGGLGNQPQH
TRBV6-2/TRBV6-3	TRBJ2-1	ASSSPGRSDEQF
TRBV6-4	TRBJ2-3	ASSDSGGTDTQY
TRBV9	TRBJ2-7	ASSVATSDYEQY
TRBV3-1	TRBJ2-1	ASSQVWREGLNEQF
TRBV14	TRBJ2-1	ASSPPAGYNEQF
TRBV7-9	TRBJ2-7	ASTVTSGRVYGQY
TRBV6-2/TRBV6-3	TRBJ2-7	AVGLGQTYEQY
TRBV6-2/TRBV6-3	TRBJ2-1	ASNPLAGGAHGQF